This T cell receptor (beta chain) is drawn from a study of blood T cells in healthy people across ages. The CDR3 is 14 residues long. Trimming cost V 1 base and J 4 bases, with 9 bases left between them. The germline CDR1 and CDR2 sequences are SGDLS and YYNGEE. A second 7 to 11 cycle PCR used barcoded and J-beta primers. TCRdb re-analysed the 5' RACE reads in MiXCR, keeping a single row per CDR3 protein. The repertoire holds around 1,000,000 distinct CDR3 sequences, with less than 25% as singletons. Notes on this clonotype: Its target is unknown.

Whole-study results and caveats: Whereas aged donors had fewer naive CD4+ cells, long-lived donors had more of them and higher diversity. Estimated diversity across one million T cells was deemed an underestimate.

These data are also associated with another study on T cells of mothers and their children. From that paper: The people who donated were a few healthy Caucasian mothers and their six children. The authors added sample barcodes and 2-4 random nucleotides using the M1S primer of the second PCR.

The specimen was blood. The V gene is TRBV9, the J gene TRBJ1-3; D possibly corresponds to TRBD1 (5 bases). The receptor comes from a girl aged 2 to 9 in good health. The CDR3 protein is CASSVTGGGNTIYF. CDR3 DNA: TGTGCCAGCAGCGTAACCGGGGGAGGAAACACCATATATTTT.